This TCR beta chain was documented in a study of blood T cell repertoires in COVID-19. Study-level information: Researchers got acute and convalescent COVID-19 samples from the United States, Italy and Spain. The analysed material was cDNA or gDNA that came from T cells, B-cell-depleted T cells, or PBMCs.

Per the authors' pipeline: By means of reference gene primer amplification, nucleated cell counts were estimated. Sequencing was performed with immunoSEQ multiplex PCR; in TCRdb, only in-frame clones are kept and a portion is missing. V, J and clone size derive from that table, while D and trimming were established from the DNA sequence. The profile shows 90,000 to 100,000 clones, roughly 89% of them singletons. The V gene lost 3 bases and the J gene lost 2 bases, with 10 bases spanning the gap. This CDR3 contains 14 residues. CDR1 and CDR2 from the germline V gene are GTSNPN and SVGIG (reference sequence). This clone was seen just once. During active infection, Seattle patients enrolled and were then monitored through disease.

The V gene is TRBV30, the J gene TRBJ2-2; D possibly corresponds to TRBD1 (6 bases). The sequencing input was peripheral blood. The sequence came from a woman aged 60-70 years with COVID-19, enrolled during active disease. CDR3 sequence reads: CAWRDRRNTGELFF. The CDR3 coding sequence is TGTGCCTGGAGGGACAGACGAAACACCGGGGAGCTGTTTTTT.